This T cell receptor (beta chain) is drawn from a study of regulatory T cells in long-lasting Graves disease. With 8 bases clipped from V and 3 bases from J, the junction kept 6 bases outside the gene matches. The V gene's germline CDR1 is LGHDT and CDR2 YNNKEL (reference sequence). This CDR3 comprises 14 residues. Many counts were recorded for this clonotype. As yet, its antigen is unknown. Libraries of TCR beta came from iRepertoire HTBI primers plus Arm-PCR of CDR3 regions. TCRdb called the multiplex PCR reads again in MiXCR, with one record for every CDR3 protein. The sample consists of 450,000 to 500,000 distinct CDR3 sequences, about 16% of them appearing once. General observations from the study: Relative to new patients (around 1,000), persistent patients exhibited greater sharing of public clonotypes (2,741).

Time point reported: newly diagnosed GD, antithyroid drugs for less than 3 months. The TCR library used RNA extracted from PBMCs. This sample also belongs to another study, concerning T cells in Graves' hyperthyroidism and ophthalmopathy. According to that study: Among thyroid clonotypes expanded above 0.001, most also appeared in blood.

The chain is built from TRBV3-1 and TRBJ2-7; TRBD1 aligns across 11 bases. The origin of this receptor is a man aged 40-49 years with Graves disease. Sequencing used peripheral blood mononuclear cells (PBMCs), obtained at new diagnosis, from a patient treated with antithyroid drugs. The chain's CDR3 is CASGSGTGGYEQYF. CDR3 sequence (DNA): TGTGCCAGCGGCTCCGGGACAGGGGGCTACGAGCAGTACTTC.